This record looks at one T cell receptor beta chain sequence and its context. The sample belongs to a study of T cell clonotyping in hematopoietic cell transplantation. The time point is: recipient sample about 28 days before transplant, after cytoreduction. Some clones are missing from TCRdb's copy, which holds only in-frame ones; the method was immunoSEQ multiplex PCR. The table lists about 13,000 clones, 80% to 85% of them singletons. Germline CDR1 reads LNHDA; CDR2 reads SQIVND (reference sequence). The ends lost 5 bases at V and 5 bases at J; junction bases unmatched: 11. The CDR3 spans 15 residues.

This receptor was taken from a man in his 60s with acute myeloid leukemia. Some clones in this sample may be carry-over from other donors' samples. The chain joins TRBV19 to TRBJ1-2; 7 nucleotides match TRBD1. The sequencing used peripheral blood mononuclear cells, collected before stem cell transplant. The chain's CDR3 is CASSLGTGDPYGYTF. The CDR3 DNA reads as TGTGCCAGTAGTCTAGGAACAGGGGACCCTTATGGCTACACCTTC.